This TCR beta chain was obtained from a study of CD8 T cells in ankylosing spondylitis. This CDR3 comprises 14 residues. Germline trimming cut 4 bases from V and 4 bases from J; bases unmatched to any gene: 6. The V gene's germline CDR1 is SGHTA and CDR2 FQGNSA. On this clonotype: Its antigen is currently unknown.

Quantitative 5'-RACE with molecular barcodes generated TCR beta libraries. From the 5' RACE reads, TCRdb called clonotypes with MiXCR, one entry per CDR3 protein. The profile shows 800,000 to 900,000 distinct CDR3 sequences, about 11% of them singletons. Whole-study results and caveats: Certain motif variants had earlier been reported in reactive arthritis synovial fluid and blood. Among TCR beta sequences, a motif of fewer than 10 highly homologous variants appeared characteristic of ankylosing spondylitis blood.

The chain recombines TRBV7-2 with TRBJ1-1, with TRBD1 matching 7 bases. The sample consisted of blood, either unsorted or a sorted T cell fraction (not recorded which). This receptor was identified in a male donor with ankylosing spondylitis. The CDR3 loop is CASSWETGLTEAFF. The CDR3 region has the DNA TGTGCCAGCAGCTGGGAGACAGGGCTCACTGAAGCTTTCTTT.